The T cell receptor beta chain described here comes from a study of cytomegalovirus exposure and HLA in healthy donors. Germline CDR1 and CDR2: SGHTA and FQGNSA. This CDR3 contains 17 residues. Trimming took 1 base from V and 1 from J, leaving 16 bases between them. The primer mix had 60 Vbeta and 13 Jbeta primers. This table comes from immunoSEQ multiplex PCR, and its TCRdb copy is limited to in-frame clones, with some not included. The sample consists of around 130,000 clones, 70% to 80% of them appearing once. The specimen was PBMCs. The rearrangement links TRBV7-2 to TRBJ1-2; TRBD1 might be the D (5 bases). This TCR was sampled from a man aged 25-45 years in good health and CMV-seronegative. The CDR3 is CASSLVGQGSGNYGYTF. In DNA, the CDR3 is TGTGCCAGCAGCTTAGTAGGGCAGGGATCGGGTAACTATGGCTACACCTTC.